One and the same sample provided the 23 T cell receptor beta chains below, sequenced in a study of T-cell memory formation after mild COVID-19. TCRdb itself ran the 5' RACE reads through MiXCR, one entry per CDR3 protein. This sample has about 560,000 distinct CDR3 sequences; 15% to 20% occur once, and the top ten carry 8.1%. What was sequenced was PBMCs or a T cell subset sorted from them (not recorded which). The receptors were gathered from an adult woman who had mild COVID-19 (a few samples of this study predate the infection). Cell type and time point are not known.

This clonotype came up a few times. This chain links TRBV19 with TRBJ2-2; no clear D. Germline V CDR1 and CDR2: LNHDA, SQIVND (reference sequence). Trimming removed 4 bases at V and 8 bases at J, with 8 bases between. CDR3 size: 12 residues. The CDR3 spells CASSKRWGELFF. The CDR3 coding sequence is TGTGCCAGTAGTAAGCGATGGGGGGAGCTGTTTTTT.

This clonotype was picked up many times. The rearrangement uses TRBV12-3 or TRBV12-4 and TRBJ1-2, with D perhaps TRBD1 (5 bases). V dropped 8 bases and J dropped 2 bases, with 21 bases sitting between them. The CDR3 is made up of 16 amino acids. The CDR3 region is CASGNSGRTKNYGYTF. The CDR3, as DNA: TGTGCCAGCGGGAATTCGGGGCGGACGAAAAACTATGGCTACACCTTC.

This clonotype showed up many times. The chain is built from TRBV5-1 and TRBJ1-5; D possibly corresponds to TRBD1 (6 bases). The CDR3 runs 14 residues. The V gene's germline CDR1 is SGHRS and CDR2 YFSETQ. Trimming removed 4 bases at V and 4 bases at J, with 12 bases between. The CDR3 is CASSLRGGNQPQHF. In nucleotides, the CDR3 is TGCGCCAGCAGCCTGAGGGGGGGGAATCAGCCCCAGCATTTT.

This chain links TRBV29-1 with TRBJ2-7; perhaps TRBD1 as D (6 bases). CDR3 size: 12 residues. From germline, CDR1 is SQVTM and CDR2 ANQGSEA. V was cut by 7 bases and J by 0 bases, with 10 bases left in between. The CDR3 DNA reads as TGCAGCGGACGGGACAACTCCTACGAGCAGTACTTC. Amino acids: CSGRDNSYEQYF.

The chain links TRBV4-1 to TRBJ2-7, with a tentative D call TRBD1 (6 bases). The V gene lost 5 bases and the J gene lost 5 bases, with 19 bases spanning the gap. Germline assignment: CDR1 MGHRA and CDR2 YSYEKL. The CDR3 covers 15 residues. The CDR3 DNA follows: TGCGCCAGCAGCGGTCGGACAGCCGCCCTTAACGAGCAGTACTTC. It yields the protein CASSGRTAALNEQYF.

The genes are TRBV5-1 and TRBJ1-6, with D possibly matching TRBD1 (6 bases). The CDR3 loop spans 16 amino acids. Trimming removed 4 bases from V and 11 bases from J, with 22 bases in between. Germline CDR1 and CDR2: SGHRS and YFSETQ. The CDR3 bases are TGCGCCAGCAGCCCCGGGTCGGGACAATCTGTGACACCCCTCCACTTT. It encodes CASSPGSGQSVTPLHF.

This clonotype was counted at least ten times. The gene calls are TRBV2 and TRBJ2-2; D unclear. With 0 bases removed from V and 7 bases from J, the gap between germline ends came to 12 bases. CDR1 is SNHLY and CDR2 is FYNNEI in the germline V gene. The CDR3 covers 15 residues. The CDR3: CASSEAAGSGGELFF. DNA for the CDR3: TGTGCCAGCAGTGAAGCGGCCGGGTCTGGCGGGGAGCTGTTTTTT.

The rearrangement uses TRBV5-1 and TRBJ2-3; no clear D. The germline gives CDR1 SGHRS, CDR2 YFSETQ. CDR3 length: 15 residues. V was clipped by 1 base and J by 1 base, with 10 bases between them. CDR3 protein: CASSLTEARTDTQYF. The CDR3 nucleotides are TGCGCCAGCAGCTTGACAGAAGCGCGCACAGATACGCAGTATTTT.

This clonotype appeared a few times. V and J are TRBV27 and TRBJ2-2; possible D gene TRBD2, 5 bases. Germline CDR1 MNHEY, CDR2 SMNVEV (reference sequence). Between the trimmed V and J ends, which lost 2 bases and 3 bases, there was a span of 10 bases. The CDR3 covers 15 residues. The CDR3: CASSLVGSYTGELFF. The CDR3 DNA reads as TGTGCCAGCAGTTTAGTGGGGAGTTACACCGGGGAGCTGTTTTTT.

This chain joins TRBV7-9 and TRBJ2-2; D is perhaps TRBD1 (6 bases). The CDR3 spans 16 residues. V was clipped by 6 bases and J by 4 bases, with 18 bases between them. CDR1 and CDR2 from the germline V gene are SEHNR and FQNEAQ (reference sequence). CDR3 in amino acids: CASSPLSQGSTGELFF. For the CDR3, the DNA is TGTGCCAGCAGTCCCTTAAGCCAGGGGAGCACCGGGGAGCTGTTTTTT.

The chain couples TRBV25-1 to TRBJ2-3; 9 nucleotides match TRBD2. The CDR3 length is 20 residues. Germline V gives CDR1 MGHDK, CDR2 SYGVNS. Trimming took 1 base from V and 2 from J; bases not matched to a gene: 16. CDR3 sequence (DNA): TGTGCCAGCAGTGAATTGCGGCGGGAGGGCCCCCCCCAACCCACAGATACGCAGTATTTT. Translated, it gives CASSELRREGPPQPTDTQYF.

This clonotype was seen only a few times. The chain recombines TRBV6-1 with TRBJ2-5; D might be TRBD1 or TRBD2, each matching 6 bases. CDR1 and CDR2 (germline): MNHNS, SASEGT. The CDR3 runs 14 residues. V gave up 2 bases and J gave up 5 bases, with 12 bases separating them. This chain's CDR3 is CASSEYGGWETQYF. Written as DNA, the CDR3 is TGTGCCAGCAGTGAATACGGGGGCTGGGAGACCCAGTACTTC.

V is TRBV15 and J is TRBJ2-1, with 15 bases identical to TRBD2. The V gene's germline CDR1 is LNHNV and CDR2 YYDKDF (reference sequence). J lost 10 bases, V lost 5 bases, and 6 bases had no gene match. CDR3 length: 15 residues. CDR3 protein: CATSSGLAGGREQFF. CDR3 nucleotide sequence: TGTGCCACCAGCTCCGGACTAGCGGGGGGGCGCGAGCAGTTCTTC. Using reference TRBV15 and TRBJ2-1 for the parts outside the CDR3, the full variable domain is DAMVIQNPRYQVTQFGKPVTLSCSQTLNHNVMYWYQQKSSQAPKLLFHYYDKDFNNEADTPDNFQSRRPNTSFCFLDIRSPGLGDTAMYLCATSSGLAGGREQFFGPGTRLTVL.

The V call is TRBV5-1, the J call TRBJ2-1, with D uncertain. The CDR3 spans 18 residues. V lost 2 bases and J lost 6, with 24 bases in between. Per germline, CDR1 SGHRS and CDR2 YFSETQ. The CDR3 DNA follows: TGCGCCAGCAGCTTTCATATGACTGGGGAACTCGGTGTCAATGAGCAGTTCTTC. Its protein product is CASSFHMTGELGVNEQFF.

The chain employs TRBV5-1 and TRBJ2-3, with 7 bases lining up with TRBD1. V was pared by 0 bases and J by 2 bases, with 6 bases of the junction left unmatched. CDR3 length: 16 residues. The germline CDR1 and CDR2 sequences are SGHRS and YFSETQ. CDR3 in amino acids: CASSLEGQQITDTQYF. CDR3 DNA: TGCGCCAGCAGCTTGGAGGGACAGCAAATCACAGATACGCAGTATTTT.

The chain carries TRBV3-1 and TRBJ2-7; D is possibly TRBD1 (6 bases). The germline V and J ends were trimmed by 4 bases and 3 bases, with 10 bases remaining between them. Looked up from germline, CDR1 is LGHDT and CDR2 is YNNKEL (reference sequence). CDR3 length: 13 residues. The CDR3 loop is CASSPQGIYEQYF. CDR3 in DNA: TGTGCCAGCAGCCCTCAGGGGATCTACGAGCAGTACTTC.

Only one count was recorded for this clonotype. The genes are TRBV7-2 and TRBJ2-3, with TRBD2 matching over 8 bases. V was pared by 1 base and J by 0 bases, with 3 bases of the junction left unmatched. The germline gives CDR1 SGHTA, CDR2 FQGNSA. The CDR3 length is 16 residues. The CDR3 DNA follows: TGTGCCAGCAGCTTAGGCGGGGGGAGCAGCACAGATACGCAGTATTTT. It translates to CASSLGGGSSTDTQYF.

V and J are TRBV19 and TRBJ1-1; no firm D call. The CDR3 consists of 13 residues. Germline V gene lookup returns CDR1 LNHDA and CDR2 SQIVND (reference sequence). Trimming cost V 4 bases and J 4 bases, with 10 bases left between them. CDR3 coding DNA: TGTGCCAGTAGTACGGGGAAGACCACTGAAGCTTTCTTT. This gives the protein CASSTGKTTEAFF.

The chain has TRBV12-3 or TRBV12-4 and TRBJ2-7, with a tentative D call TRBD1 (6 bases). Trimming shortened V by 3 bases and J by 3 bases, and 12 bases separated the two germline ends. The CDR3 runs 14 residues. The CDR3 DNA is TGTGCCAGCAGTTTGTCAGGGGTATTCTACGAGCAGTACTTC. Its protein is CASSLSGVFYEQYF.

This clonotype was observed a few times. Written as DNA, the CDR3 is TGTGCCTCGTCCCATGCAAGGCATCCTAATGAGCAGTTCTTC. As protein: CASSHARHPNEQFF. The rearrangement links TRBV24-1 to TRBJ2-1, with no clear D. The CDR3 spans 14 residues. V dropped 12 bases and J dropped 7 bases, with 21 bases sitting between them. Germline lookup yields CDR1 KGHDR and CDR2 SFDVKD.

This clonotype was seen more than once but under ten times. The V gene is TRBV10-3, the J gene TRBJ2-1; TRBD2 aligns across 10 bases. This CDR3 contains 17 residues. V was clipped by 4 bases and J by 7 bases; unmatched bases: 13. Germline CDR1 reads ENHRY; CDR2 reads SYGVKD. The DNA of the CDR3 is TGTGCCATCAGTGGCTCGGGACTAGCGAGATCTCAAAATGAGCAGTTCTTC. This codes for CAISGSGLARSQNEQFF.

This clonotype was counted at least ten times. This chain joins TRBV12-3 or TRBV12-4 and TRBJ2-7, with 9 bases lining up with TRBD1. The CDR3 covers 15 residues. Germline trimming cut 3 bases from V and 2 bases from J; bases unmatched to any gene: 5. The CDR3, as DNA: TGTGCCAGCAGTTTGGGACAGGGCAGGACCTACGAGCAGTACTTC. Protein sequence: CASSLGQGRTYEQYF.

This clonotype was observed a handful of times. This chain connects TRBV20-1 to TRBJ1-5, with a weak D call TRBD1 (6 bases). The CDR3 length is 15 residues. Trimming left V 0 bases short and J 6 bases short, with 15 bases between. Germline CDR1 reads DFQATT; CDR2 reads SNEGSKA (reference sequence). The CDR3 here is CSARDLGQGFQPQHF. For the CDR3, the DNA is TGCAGTGCTAGAGACTTGGGGCAGGGGTTTCAGCCCCAGCATTTT.